This TCR beta chain originates from a study of OX40 agonist ivuxolimab in advanced cancers. Study-level findings and limits: CD8+ T cells (on average) carried more expanded clones than CD4+ T cells.

Comment on this clone: Its specificity is unknown.

Only in-frame clones appear in the TCRdb table, and some are missing; sequencing was by immunoSEQ multiplex PCR. The repertoire includes about 65,000 clones, around 90% of them detected once, and approximately 0.39% sits in the top ten. The CDR3 totals 17 residues. Germline assignment: CDR1 MNHEY and CDR2 SMNVEV (reference sequence). Losses at the gene ends were 5 bases for V and 7 bases for J; bases not matched to a gene: 10. The rearrangement uses TRBV27 and TRBJ2-2; 13 bases agree with TRBD2. This receptor was identified in an adult with an advanced solid tumor such as melanoma, head and neck, liver or kidney cancer. The source material was CD4+ or CD8+ T cells sorted from blood, sampled in a trial of the OX40 agonist ivuxolimab. The CDR3 DNA reads as TGTGCCAGCAGTCGAGGGACTAGCGGGACCCTCGGCGGGGAGCTGTTTTTT. Translating gives CASSRGTSGTLGGELFF.